This T cell receptor beta chain stems from a study of human T cells and chemical hapten exposure. The library tagged individual cDNA molecules with unique molecular identifiers. TCRdb re-called the RACE reads through MiXCR, storing one row per CDR3 protein. Altogether about 120,000 distinct CDR3 sequences are present, about 13% being singletons, with the ten largest covering 2.8%. The time point denotes: pre-sensitization, week 0. Indicated treatment: therapeutic diphenylcyclopropenone sensitization with weekly scalp DPC. Prior to each patch test being applied, blood was drawn. From whole blood left unfractionated, total RNA was extracted. This receptor was taken from a woman aged 18 to 35 with alopecia areata. Some clones in this sample may be carry-over from other donors' samples. This material consisted of whole blood, taken in connection with sensitization to the hapten diphenylcyclopropenone (DPC).

This CDR3 is CASSPGHNTGELFF. In DNA form, the CDR3 reads TGTGCCAGCAGCCCGGGACACAACACCGGGGAGCTGTTTTTT. The chain links TRBV7-3 to TRBJ2-2; D is possibly TRBD1 (6 bases). This CDR3 spans 14 amino acids. The V gene's germline CDR1 is SGHTA and CDR2 FQGTGA. Trimming stripped 5 bases from V and 2 bases from J, with 9 bases between.